The clone carrying this T cell receptor (beta chain) appeared once. These data originate in a study of shared clonotypes between healthy human individuals. V shed 6 bases and J shed 2 bases, with 11 bases lying between them. Germline V gene sequence: CDR1 MDHEN, CDR2 SYDVKM. The CDR3 spans 14 residues. The method was immunoSEQ multiplex PCR; TCRdb's version includes in-frame clones alone and lacks a portion of them. The repertoire holds approximately 500,000 clones, about 96% seen once, with about 0.064% in the top ten. The chain has TRBV28 and TRBJ1-5; D may be TRBD1 (5 bases). This clonotype was sampled from a woman in her twenties or thirties in good health. Sequencing input: naive CD4+ T cells sorted from blood. This sample's subset: CD45RA+ positively selected. CDR3 sequence: CASSPGGGNQPQHF. CDR3 DNA sequence: TGTGCCAGCAGCCCGGGGGGGGGCAATCAGCCCCAGCATTTT.